These 5 T cell receptor beta chains share one sample of origin, sequenced in a study of OX40 agonist ivuxolimab in advanced cancers. Profiling relied on immunoSEQ multiplex PCR, and the TCRdb table lists in-frame clones only, not all of them. The sample has about 120,000 clones; approximately 92% are singletons. Sequencing used CD4+ or CD8+ T cells sorted from blood, obtained in a trial of the OX40 agonist ivuxolimab. These receptors all stem from an adult with an advanced solid tumor such as melanoma, head and neck, liver or kidney cancer.

This clone occurred a few times. V and J are TRBV5-8 and TRBJ2-3, with 7 bases that match TRBD2. The CDR3 runs to 14 residues. Trimming removed 3 bases from V and 0 bases from J; junction bases left unmatched: 1. Germline assignment: CDR1 SGHTS and CDR2 YDEGEE. The CDR3 sequence: CASSSGGSTDTQYF. The CDR3 DNA sequence: TGTGCCAGCAGCTCCGGGGGGAGCACAGATACGCAGTATTTT.

This rearrangement joins TRBV5-1 to TRBJ2-3; 7 nucleotides agree with TRBD1. Germline trimming cut 4 bases from V and 1 base from J; bases unmatched to any gene: 9. The CDR3 contains 16 residues. Germline CDR1 SGHRS, CDR2 YFSETQ. CDR3 nucleotides: TGCGCCAGCAGCCTAGGGACAGAACCAGGCACAGATACGCAGTATTTT. As protein: CASSLGTEPGTDTQYF.

The chain is built from TRBV6-5 and TRBJ1-4; TRBD1 matches at 7 bases. Germline values: CDR1 MNHEY, CDR2 SVGAGI. The CDR3 has 12 amino acids. V was pared by 6 bases and J by 7 bases, with 2 bases of the junction left unmatched. The CDR3 DNA sequence: TGTGCCAGCAGAACAGGGGTTGAAAAACTGTTTTTT. Translation: CASRTGVEKLFF.

This chain joins TRBV9 and TRBJ2-2, with D unclear. CDR1 is SGDLS and CDR2 is YYNGEE in the germline V gene. With 3 bases removed from V and 7 bases from J, the gap between germline ends came to 10 bases. This CDR3 is 13 amino acids long. CDR3 nucleotide sequence: TGTGCCAGCAGCGCCACTGGGGACGGGGAGCTGTTTTTT. Amino acid sequence: CASSATGDGELFF.

This clone is a singleton in its sample. The chain joins TRBV9 to TRBJ1-2; possible D gene TRBD1, 5 bases. The CDR3 contains 15 residues. Between the trimmed V and J ends, which lost 0 bases and 8 bases, there was a span of 17 bases. Germline V gene data show CDR1 as SGDLS and CDR2 as YYNGEE. The CDR3 reads CASSVDSQGGNGYTF. Written as DNA, the CDR3 is TGTGCCAGCAGCGTAGATAGCCAGGGAGGGAACGGCTACACCTTC.